This TCR beta chain was identified in a study of blood T cell repertoires in COVID-19. After removal of 5 bases from V and 1 base from J, the junction contained 8 bases not matched to a gene. Germline V lookup: CDR1 SGHTA, CDR2 FQGNSA. The CDR3 is 16 residues long. In the authors' methods: Quantification of nucleated cells was approximated via reference gene primer amplification. Repertoires were generated with immunoSEQ multiplex PCR, while TCRdb's copy carries only in-frame clones and drops some. V, J and clone size were drawn from that table, and D and trimming were deduced from the DNA. The profile shows under 450,000 clones, 70% to 90% of them singletons.

The sample was peripheral blood. This chain links TRBV7-2 with TRBJ2-3, with TRBD1 matching 8 bases. This TCR was sampled from a woman aged 55-70 years with COVID-19, enrolled during active disease. CDR3 sequence: CASSPRDRWGTDTQYF. CDR3 nucleotides: TGTGCCAGCAGCCCTCGGGACAGGTGGGGCACAGATACGCAGTATTTT.